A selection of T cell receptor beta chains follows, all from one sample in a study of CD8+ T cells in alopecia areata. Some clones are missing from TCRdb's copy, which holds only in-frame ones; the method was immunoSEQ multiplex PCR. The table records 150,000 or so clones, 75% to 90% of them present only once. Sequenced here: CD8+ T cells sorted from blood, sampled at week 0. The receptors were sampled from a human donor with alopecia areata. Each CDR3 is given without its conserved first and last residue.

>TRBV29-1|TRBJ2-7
SVGHSGASYEQY
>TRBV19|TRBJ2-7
ASSIGTGGNEQY
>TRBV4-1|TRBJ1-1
ASSQDIPRAGTEAF
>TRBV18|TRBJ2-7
ASSPEDSTYEQY
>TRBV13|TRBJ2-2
ASSPGTSGRSGELF
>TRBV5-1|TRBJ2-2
ASSPTSGGNTGELF
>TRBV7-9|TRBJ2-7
ASSRADGSPYEQY
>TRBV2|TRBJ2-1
AIPGLAVNEQF
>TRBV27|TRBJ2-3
ASSIRFPGLAASTDTQY
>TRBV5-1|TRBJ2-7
ASSLERATSGEQY
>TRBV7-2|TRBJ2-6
ASTRLGSGANVLT
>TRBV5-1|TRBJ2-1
ASSLGPGGNEQF
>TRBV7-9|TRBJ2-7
ASSRDRDHEQY
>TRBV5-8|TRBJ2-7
ASSYLGHDVAGEQY
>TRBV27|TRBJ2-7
ASSNLGGNYEQY